These 27 T cell receptor beta chains were sequenced from one sample in a study of blood T cell repertoires in COVID-19. Profiling relied on immunoSEQ multiplex PCR, and the TCRdb table lists in-frame clones only, not all of them. The sample lists 300,000 to 400,000 clones, about 92% occurring once. The sample was PBMCs or T cells enriched from blood (not recorded which). These receptors came from a man in his sixties who had recovered from COVID-19.

This sequence joins TRBV5-1 and TRBJ2-6, with 7 bases lining up with TRBD1. V dropped 0 bases and J dropped 0; count of bases not matched to a gene: 0. This CDR3 has 16 residues. The germline CDR1 and CDR2 sequences are SGHRS and YFSETQ. This CDR3 reads CASSLGDSSGANVLTF. In DNA form, the CDR3 reads TGCGCCAGCAGCTTGGGGGACAGCTCTGGGGCCAACGTCCTGACTTTC.

This clone was seen just once. For the CDR3, the DNA is TGTGCCAGCAGGGGGGGACTAGTCTCCTACGAGCAGTACTTC. Translating it yields CASRGGLVSYEQYF. V is TRBV2 and J is TRBJ2-7; TRBD2 matches at 8 bases. V lost 6 bases and J lost 0; bases outside the gene matches: 4. Germline V lookup: CDR1 SNHLY, CDR2 FYNNEI. This CDR3 has 14 amino acids. The whole variable domain, remainder taken from reference TRBV2 and TRBJ2-7, is EPEVTQTPSHQVTQMGQEVILRCVPISNHLYFYWYRQILGQKVEFLVSFYNNEISEKSEIFDDQFSVERPDGSNFTLKIRSTKLEDSAMYFCASRGGLVSYEQYFGPGTRLTVT.

V usage is TRBV15 and J usage is TRBJ2-1, with 11 nucleotides matching TRBD1. Trimming at V came to 5 bases and at J to 1 base, leaving 10 bases not matched to a gene. CDR3 length: 18 amino acids. Germline V gene data show CDR1 as LNHNV and CDR2 as YYDKDF (reference sequence). The CDR3 region is CATSPPGTGGYSYNEQFF. The CDR3 DNA sequence: TGTGCCACCAGCCCCCCAGGGACAGGGGGATATTCCTACAATGAGCAGTTCTTC. The variable domain in full, with the rest retrieved from reference TRBV15 and TRBJ2-1, is DAMVIQNPRYQVTQFGKPVTLSCSQTLNHNVMYWYQQKSSQAPKLLFHYYDKDFNNEADTPDNFQSRRPNTSFCFLDIRSPGLGDTAMYLCATSPPGTGGYSYNEQFFGPGTRLTVL.

The chain uses TRBV30 and TRBJ2-1; TRBD2 is a possible D gene (6 bases). The CDR3 contains 17 residues. The V gene lost 6 bases and the J gene lost 8 bases, with 29 bases spanning the gap. Germline V CDR1 and CDR2: GTSNPN, SVGIG (reference sequence). This CDR3 reads CACARSVQGFGGDEQFF. As DNA, the CDR3 is TGTGCCTGCGCCCGGTCGGTTCAAGGGTTCGGGGGTGATGAGCAGTTCTTC. Drawing the rest from reference TRBV30 and TRBJ2-1, the complete variable domain is SQTIHQWPATLVQPVGSPLSLECTVEGTSNPNLYWYRQAAGRGLQLLFYSVGIGQISSEVPQNLSASRPQDRQFILSSKKLLLSDSGFYLCACARSVQGFGGDEQFFGPGTRLTVL.

The chain links TRBV4-2 to TRBJ1-2, with D possibly matching TRBD1 (5 bases). The length of the CDR3 is 16 residues. Trimming took off 3 bases at V and 4 bases at J, with 18 bases between the two ends. Germline V gene lookup returns CDR1 LGHNA and CDR2 YNFKEQ. The CDR3 DNA follows: TGTGCCAGCAGCCAGGGGGGAGGGGAGCCACGCTATGGCTACACCTTC. Encoded protein: CASSQGGGEPRYGYTF.

V and J are TRBV3-1 (or the pseudogene TRBV3-2) and TRBJ2-1, with 8 nucleotides matching TRBD2. V lost 6 bases and J lost 8; bases outside the gene matches: 9. The CDR3 contains 14 residues. The V gene's germline CDR1 is LGHDT and CDR2 YNNKEL (reference sequence). The CDR3 loop is CASSRRTSFDEQFF. CDR3 DNA sequence: TGTGCCAGCAGTCGACGGACTAGCTTTGATGAGCAGTTCTTC.

The chain joins TRBV24-1 to TRBJ1-2, with a possible D match to TRBD1 (5 bases). CDR3 length: 13 residues. Germline-derived CDR1 and CDR2 are KGHDR and SFDVKD. The chain's CDR3 is CAASGRGDYGYTF. CDR3 nucleotides: TGTGCTGCAAGTGGGAGGGGTGACTATGGCTACACCTTC.

The rearrangement joins TRBV6-1 to TRBJ2-4; 7 bases are a match to TRBD2. Losses at the gene ends were 1 base for V and 7 bases for J; bases not matched to a gene: 7. Germline V lookup: CDR1 MNHNS, CDR2 SASEGT. This CDR3 region has 15 residues. CDR3 residues: CASSEGGLGANIQYF. The CDR3 coding sequence is TGTGCCAGCAGTGAAGGAGGACTAGGGGCGAACATTCAGTACTTC.

As for this clone: Other DNA sequences in the sample encode the same CDR3. CDR3 amino acids: CASSLGREKLFF. The CDR3 DNA reads TGTGCCAGCAGTTTAGGGAGAGAAAAACTGTTTTTT. The gene calls are TRBV12-3 or TRBV12-4 and TRBJ1-4; D not resolved. The CDR3 covers 12 residues. V was clipped by 1 base and J by 8 bases, with 5 bases between them.

The chain has TRBV30 and TRBJ2-1, with 7 nucleotides matching TRBD2. Unmatched junction bases numbered 6, after V lost 4 bases and J lost 12 bases. CDR1 and CDR2 from the germline V gene are GTSNPN and SVGIG (reference sequence). CDR3 size: 11 residues. The CDR3 sequence is CAWTVGGGQFF. CDR3 bases: TGTGCCTGGACCGTGGGCGGGGGGCAGTTCTTC. The full variable domain, with the rest looked up from reference TRBV30 and TRBJ2-1, is SQTIHQWPATLVQPVGSPLSLECTVEGTSNPNLYWYRQAAGRGLQLLFYSVGIGQISSEVPQNLSASRPQDRQFILSSKKLLLSDSGFYLCAWTVGGGQFFGPGTRLTVL.

The gene calls are TRBV7-9 and TRBJ2-7; 8 bases are a match to TRBD1. With V trimmed by 5 bases and J by 2 bases, 8 bases remained unmatched. The V gene's germline CDR1 is SEHNR and CDR2 FQNEAQ (reference sequence). This CDR3 has 15 residues. CDR3 region: CASSPGTGPAYEQYF. The DNA of the CDR3 is TGTGCCAGCAGCCCGGGGACAGGACCTGCCTACGAGCAGTACTTC.

This clone was found a few times. The gene calls are TRBV6-5 and TRBJ1-1, with 8 bases matching TRBD1. In germline, CDR1 is MNHEY, CDR2 SVGAGI. The CDR3 is made up of 15 amino acids. Trimming cost V 0 bases and J 1 base; bases outside gene matches: 1. CDR3 protein: CASSYSDRANTEAFF. The CDR3 nucleotides are TGTGCCAGCAGTTACTCGGACAGGGCGAACACTGAAGCTTTCTTT.

The genes are TRBV15 and TRBJ2-4; 12 nucleotides line up with TRBD1. Looked up from germline, CDR1 is LNHNV and CDR2 is YYDKDF (reference sequence). V dropped 4 bases and J dropped 8; count of bases not matched to a gene: 9. CDR3 length: 16 residues. The chain's CDR3 is CATSTPGTGGLDIQYF. The CDR3 region has the DNA TGTGCCACCAGCACCCCCGGGACAGGGGGCTTGGACATTCAGTACTTC.

The rearrangement joins TRBV9 to TRBJ1-2; possibly TRBD1 for D (5 bases). V was trimmed by 4 bases and J by 6 bases, leaving 19 bases between them. Germline CDR1 reads SGDLS; CDR2 reads YYNGEE. This CDR3 region has 15 residues. The CDR3 coding sequence is TGTGCCAGCAGCCCTATCCGACAGTCTGGCGATGGCTACACCTTC. Amino acid sequence: CASSPIRQSGDGYTF.

This chain links TRBV19 with TRBJ2-1; 9 bases align to TRBD2. CDR1 and CDR2 (germline): LNHDA, SQIVND (reference sequence). V dropped 6 bases and J dropped 7; count of bases not matched to a gene: 16. The CDR3 is made up of 17 amino acids. The CDR3 reads CASRPGGGLAGRNEQFF. The CDR3 DNA follows: TGTGCCAGTAGGCCCGGGGGGGGGCTAGCGGGACGAAATGAGCAGTTCTTC.

The chain has TRBV5-6 and TRBJ1-5; D not resolved. V lost 2 bases, J lost 5 bases, and 8 bases lay in between. This CDR3 has 13 amino acids. Germline V CDR1 and CDR2: SGHDT, YYEEEE. CDR3 residues: CASSLGGYQPQHF. The CDR3 DNA sequence: TGTGCCAGCAGCTTAGGAGGGTATCAGCCCCAGCATTTT.

The V gene is TRBV5-6, the J gene TRBJ1-1; TRBD1 matches at 9 bases. J lost 4 bases, V lost 4 bases, and 5 bases had no gene match. CDR3 length: 14 amino acids. The germline V gene has CDR1 SGHDT and CDR2 YYEEEE. The CDR3 region is CASSQGQGTTEAFF. CDR3 DNA sequence: TGTGCCAGCAGCCAAGGACAGGGGACCACTGAAGCTTTCTTT.

The genes are TRBV24-1 and TRBJ2-3; a weak D match, TRBD1 (5 bases). Trimming removed 5 bases at V and 0 bases at J, with 17 bases between. The CDR3 extends over 17 amino acids. CDR1 and CDR2 (germline): KGHDR, SFDVKD. CDR3 nucleotides: TGTGCCACCAGTGCATCACCAGGGCTGGCTAGCACAGATACGCAGTATTTT. As protein: CATSASPGLASTDTQYF.

This clone was seen only once. At one boundary the junction diverges from the germline segment, which might be a read error. The chain has TRBV5-5 and TRBJ2-2, with 11 positions matching TRBD1. The CDR3 sequence is 15 residues long. Germline V lookup: CDR1 SGHKS, CDR2 YYEKEE (reference sequence). The CDR3 reads CASGTGGTNAGELFF. The CDR3, as DNA: TGTGCCAGCGGGACAGGGGGAACGAACGCCGGGGAGCTGTTTTTT.

This clone appeared a single time. The V call is TRBV19, the J call TRBJ1-2; D is possibly TRBD1 (5 bases). V gave up 0 bases and J gave up 4 bases, with 15 bases separating them. Germline loops: CDR1 LNHDA, CDR2 SQIVND (reference sequence). The CDR3 loop spans 16 amino acids. Written as DNA, the CDR3 is TGTGCCAGTAGTATAGATTTCCGACAGACCTTCTATGGCTACACCTTC. Protein: CASSIDFRQTFYGYTF.

As DNA, the CDR3 is TGTGCCAGCAGCTTGGACAGAATCTATGGCTACACCTTC. Protein sequence: CASSLDRIYGYTF. The V call is TRBV5-5, the J call TRBJ1-2; D remains ambiguous. The germline V and J ends were trimmed by 0 bases and 4 bases, with 7 bases remaining between them. The CDR3 has 13 residues. The germline CDR1 and CDR2 sequences are SGHKS and YYEKEE (reference sequence). The full variable domain, with the rest looked up from reference TRBV5-5 and TRBJ1-2, is DAGVTQSPTHLIKTRGQQVTLRCSPISGHKSVSWYQQVLGQGPQFIFQYYEKEERGRGNFPDRFSARQFPNYSSELNVNALLLGDSALYLCASSLDRIYGYTFGSGTRLTVV.

The chain is built from TRBV5-1 and TRBJ2-1; D is unclear. The germline V gene has CDR1 SGHRS and CDR2 YFSETQ. This CDR3 is built from 12 residues. Trimming removed 4 bases at V and 6 bases at J, with 8 bases between. CDR3 in DNA: TGCGCCAGCAGCCGGCCAGGCAATGAGCAGTTCTTC. This sequence encodes CASSRPGNEQFF. The whole variable domain, remainder taken from reference TRBV5-1 and TRBJ2-1, is KAGVTQTPRYLIKTRGQQVTLSCSPISGHRSVSWYQQTPGQGLQFLFEYFSETQRNKGNFPGRFSGRQFSNSRSEMNVSTLELGDSALYLCASSRPGNEQFFGPGTRLTVL.

The V call is TRBV10-1, the J call TRBJ2-2; 8 bases line up with TRBD1. Germline assignment: CDR1 WNHNN and CDR2 SYGVQD (reference sequence). The CDR3 runs 13 residues. Germline trimming cut 4 bases from V and 5 bases from J; bases unmatched to any gene: 0. This chain's CDR3 is CASSGTGTGELFF. Written as DNA, the CDR3 is TGCGCCAGCAGTGGGACAGGGACCGGGGAGCTGTTTTTT.

To note about this clone: Germline and junction disagree at one end, which may indicate a read error. V and J are TRBV5-8 and TRBJ2-3; the match to TRBD2 covers 9 bases. Germline V gene sequence: CDR1 SGHTS, CDR2 YDEGEE. The CDR3 has 14 residues. CDR3 residues: CASSQVVGAGGAPF. CDR3 nucleotide sequence: TGTGCCTCCTCTCAAGTTGTCGGAGCGGGAGGCGCCCCTTTT.

Only a few counts were recorded for this clone. This chain uses TRBV7-9 with TRBJ2-2; 7 bases are a match to TRBD1. V was clipped by 0 bases and J by 6 bases; unmatched bases: 7. CDR1 and CDR2 from the germline V gene are SEHNR and FQNEAQ (reference sequence). The CDR3 is 16 residues long. CDR3 loop: CASSLARVQGAGELFF. In DNA form, the CDR3 reads TGTGCCAGCAGCTTAGCGCGGGTCCAGGGGGCCGGGGAGCTGTTTTTT.

The rearrangement uses TRBV6-1 and TRBJ1-5, with D hard to call. Trimming removed 0 bases at V and 2 bases at J, with 11 bases between. The CDR3 is made up of 16 amino acids. From germline, CDR1 is MNHNS and CDR2 SASEGT. The CDR3 loop is CASSEASGIGNQPQHF. CDR3 nucleotides: TGTGCCAGCAGTGAAGCATCGGGAATTGGCAATCAGCCCCAGCATTTT.

The rearrangement uses TRBV19 and TRBJ1-1, with D tentatively TRBD1 (6 bases). The CDR3 loop spans 14 amino acids. V was clipped by 7 bases and J by 7 bases, with 19 bases between them. Germline values: CDR1 LNHDA, CDR2 SQIVND (reference sequence). CDR3 nucleotide sequence: TGTGCCAGTACCACAGGGTGGGGGTCGGGTGAAGCTTTCTTT. Its protein product is CASTTGWGSGEAFF.